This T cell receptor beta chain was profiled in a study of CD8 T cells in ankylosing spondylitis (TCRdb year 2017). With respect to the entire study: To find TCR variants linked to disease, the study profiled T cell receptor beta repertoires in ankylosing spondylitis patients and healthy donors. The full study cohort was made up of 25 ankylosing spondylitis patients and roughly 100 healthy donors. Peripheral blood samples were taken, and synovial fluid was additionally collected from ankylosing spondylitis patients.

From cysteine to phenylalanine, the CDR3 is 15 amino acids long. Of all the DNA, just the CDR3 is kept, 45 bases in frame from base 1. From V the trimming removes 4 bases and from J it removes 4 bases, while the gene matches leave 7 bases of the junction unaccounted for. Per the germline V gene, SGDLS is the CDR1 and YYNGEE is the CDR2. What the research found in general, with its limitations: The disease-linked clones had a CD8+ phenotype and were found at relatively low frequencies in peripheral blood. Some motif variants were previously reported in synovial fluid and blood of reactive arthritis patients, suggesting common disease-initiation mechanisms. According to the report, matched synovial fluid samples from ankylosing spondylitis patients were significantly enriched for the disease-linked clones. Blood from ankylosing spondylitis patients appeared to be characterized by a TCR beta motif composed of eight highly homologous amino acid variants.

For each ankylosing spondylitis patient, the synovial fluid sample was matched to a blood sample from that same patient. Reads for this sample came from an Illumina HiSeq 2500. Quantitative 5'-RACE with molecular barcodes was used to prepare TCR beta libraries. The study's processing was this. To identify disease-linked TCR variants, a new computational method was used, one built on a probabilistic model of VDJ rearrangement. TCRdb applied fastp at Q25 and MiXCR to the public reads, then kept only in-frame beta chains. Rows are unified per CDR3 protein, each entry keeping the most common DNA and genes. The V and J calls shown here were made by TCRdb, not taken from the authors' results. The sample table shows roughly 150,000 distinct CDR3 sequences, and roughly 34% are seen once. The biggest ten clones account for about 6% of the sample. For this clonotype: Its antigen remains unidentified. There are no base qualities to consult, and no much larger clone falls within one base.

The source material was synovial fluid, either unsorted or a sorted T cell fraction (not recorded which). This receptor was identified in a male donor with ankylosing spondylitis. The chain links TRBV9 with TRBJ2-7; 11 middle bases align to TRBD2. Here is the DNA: TGTGCCAGCAGCATGACTAGCGGGGAAGGGTACGAGCAGTACTTC. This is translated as CASSMTSGEGYEQYF.